These 10 T cell receptor delta chains were sequenced from one sample in a study of gamma-delta T cells after stem cell transplantation. TCRdb reanalysed the RT-PCR reads with CATT. The data hold just over 2,500 delta-chain clones, with 22% observed a single time. The sequencing input was gamma-delta T cells. The receptors here all came from a human donor. It is not recorded whose cells these are; they may come from a transplant donor.

About this clone itself: A read error likely explains this, since a far larger clone differs by one base. This chain connects TRDV2 to TRDJ1, with D possibly TRDD3 on 6 matching bases. Trimming removed 3 bases at V and 0 bases at J, with 28 bases between. Germline V gene sequence: CDR1 GEAIGNYY, CDR2 EKD. There are 20 residues in the CDR3. The chain's CDR3 is CACDAVGGTVGLLDTDKLIF. CDR3 nucleotide sequence: TGTGCCTGTGACGCCGTCGGGGGGACTGTGGGTCTTTTAGACACCGATAAACTCATCTTT.

This clone is termed medium-sized. The genes are TRDV2 and TRDJ3; 12 bases align to TRDD3. The junction had 10 bases not matched to a gene; V was cut back by 3 bases and J by 2 bases. CDR1 and CDR2 (germline): GEAIGNYY, EKD. The CDR3 is made up of 20 amino acids. The CDR3 loop reads CACDAVLGDTKTWDTRQMFF. The CDR3 coding sequence is TGTGCCTGTGACGCCGTACTGGGGGATACCAAAACCTGGGACACCCGACAGATGTTTTTC.

This clone was seen more than once but under ten times. A far larger clone is one base from this, pointing to a likely read error. Other DNA sequences within the sample encode an identical CDR3. The V call is TRDV2, the J call TRDJ1, with 11 bases lining up with TRDD3. Germline V gene lookup returns CDR1 GEAIGNYY and CDR2 EKD. With V trimmed by 5 bases and J by 5 bases, 15 bases remained unmatched. The CDR3 extends over 17 amino acids. This CDR3 reads CACAALGDKNPVDKLIF. The DNA for the CDR3 is TGTGCCTGTGCCGCACTGGGGGATAAGAATCCAGTTGATAAACTCATCTTT.

With regard to this clone: A read error likely explains this, since a far larger clone differs by one base. At the DNA level, this CDR3 is encoded by other sequences in the same sample as well. The chain links TRDV2 to TRDJ2; 7 bases are shared with TRDD3. Germline assignment: CDR1 GEAIGNYY and CDR2 EKD. With V trimmed by 6 bases and J by 6 bases, 18 bases remained unmatched. The CDR3 runs 17 residues. DNA for the CDR3: TGTGCCTGTTCCCCCACTGGGGACCTCAAATTCTCAGCACAACTCTTCTTT. It translates to CACSPTGDLKFSAQLFF.

Details on this clone: The protein TCRdb gives is from a much larger clone and does not agree with this DNA's translation at residue 15, likely a read error; the protein shown here comes from the DNA. The gene calls are TRDV2 and TRDJ1; 8 nucleotides match TRDD3. Germline values: CDR1 GEAIGNYY, CDR2 EKD. The CDR3 is 17 amino acids. CDR3 bases: TGTGCCTGTGACCCCCTACTGGGGGGCCAAGACACCGATAAACGCATCTTT. Amino acids: CACDPLLGGQDTDKRIF.

Comment on this clone: A read error is possible here, since a much larger clone lies one base away. V usage is TRDV2 and J usage is TRDJ1; 9 bases line up with TRDD3. V trimming: 6 bases; J trimming: 0 bases; junction bases outside the gene matches: 16. The CDR3 sequence is 18 residues long. Germline CDR1 reads GEAIGNYY; CDR2 reads EKD. The CDR3 reads CACNKLGERLGYTDKLIF. CDR3 sequence (DNA): TGTGCCTGTAACAAACTGGGGGAAAGGTTGGGATACACCGATAAACTCATCTTT.

This clone rates as medium-sized. This chain connects TRDV2 to TRDJ1; the D is unclear. Germline CDR1 is GEAIGNYY and CDR2 is EKD. This CDR3 region has 16 residues. V was cut by 1 base and J by 2 bases, with 16 bases left in between. This CDR3 reads CACDTLLGTQTDKLIF. CDR3 in DNA: TGTGCCTGTGACACGTTGCTTGGGACTCAAACCGATAAACTCATCTTT.

Points on this clone: With a much larger clone just one base away, this may be a read error. At the DNA level, this CDR3 is encoded by other sequences in the same sample as well. The rearrangement joins TRDV2 to TRDJ1; weak D call: TRDD3 (6 bases). Germline V CDR1 and CDR2: GEAIGNYY, EKD. CDR3 length: 23 amino acids. CDR3 protein: CACDPIIPVSDWALGVTTDKLIF. CDR3 bases: TGTGCCTGTGACCCCATAATTCCCGTTTCCGATTGGGCATTGGGGGTGACGACCGACAAACTCATCTTT.

Only a few counts were recorded for this clone. The protein held in TCRdb is that of a much larger clone and does not match this DNA's translation at residue 10, likely because of a read error; the protein shown is translated from the DNA. The rearrangement joins TRDV2 to TRDJ2; 7 nucleotides match TRDD3. The germline gives CDR1 GEAIGNYY, CDR2 EKD. There are 14 residues in the CDR3. The V and J ends lost 3 bases and 11 bases, in that order; junction bases with no gene match: 11. In nucleotides, the CDR3 is TGTGCCTGTGACCCAATATTAACTGGGGACCAACTCTTCTTT. Translation gives CACDPILTGDQLFF.

This clone is medium-sized by share. V usage is TRDV2 and J usage is TRDJ3; 13 nucleotides align to TRDD3. The germline CDR1 and CDR2 sequences are GEAIGNYY and EKD. With V trimmed by 0 bases and J by 3 bases, 4 bases remained unmatched. The length of the CDR3 is 19 residues. DNA for the CDR3: TGTGCCTGTGACACCCTACTGGGGGATACGCTCTGGGACACCCGACAGATGTTTTTC. Protein product: CACDTLLGDTLWDTRQMFF.